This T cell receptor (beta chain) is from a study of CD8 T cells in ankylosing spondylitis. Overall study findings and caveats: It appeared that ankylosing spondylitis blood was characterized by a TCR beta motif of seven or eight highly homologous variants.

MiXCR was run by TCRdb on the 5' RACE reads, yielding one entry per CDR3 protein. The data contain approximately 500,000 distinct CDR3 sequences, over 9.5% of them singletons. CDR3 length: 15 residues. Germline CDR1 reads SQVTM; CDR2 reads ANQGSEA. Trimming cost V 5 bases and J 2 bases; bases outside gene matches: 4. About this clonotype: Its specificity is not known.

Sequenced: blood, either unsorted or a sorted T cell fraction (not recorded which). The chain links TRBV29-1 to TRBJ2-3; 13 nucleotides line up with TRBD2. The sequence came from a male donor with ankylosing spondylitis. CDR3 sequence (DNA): TGCAGCGTTCTGGGACTAGCGGGACCCACAGATACGCAGTATTTT. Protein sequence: CSVLGLAGPTDTQYF.